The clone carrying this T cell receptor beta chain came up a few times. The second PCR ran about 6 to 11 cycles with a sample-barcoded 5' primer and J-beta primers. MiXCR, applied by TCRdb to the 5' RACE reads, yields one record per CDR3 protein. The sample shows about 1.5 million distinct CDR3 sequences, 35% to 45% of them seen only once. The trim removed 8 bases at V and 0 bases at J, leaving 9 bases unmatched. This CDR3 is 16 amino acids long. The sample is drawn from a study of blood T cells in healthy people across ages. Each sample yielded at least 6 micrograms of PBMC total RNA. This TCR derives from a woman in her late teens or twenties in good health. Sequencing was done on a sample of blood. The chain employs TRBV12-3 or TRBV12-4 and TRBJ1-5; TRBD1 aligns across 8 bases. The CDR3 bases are TGTGCCAGCCAGAGACAGGGGATTCTTAGCAATCAGCCCCAGCATTTT. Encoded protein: CASQRQGILSNQPQHF.